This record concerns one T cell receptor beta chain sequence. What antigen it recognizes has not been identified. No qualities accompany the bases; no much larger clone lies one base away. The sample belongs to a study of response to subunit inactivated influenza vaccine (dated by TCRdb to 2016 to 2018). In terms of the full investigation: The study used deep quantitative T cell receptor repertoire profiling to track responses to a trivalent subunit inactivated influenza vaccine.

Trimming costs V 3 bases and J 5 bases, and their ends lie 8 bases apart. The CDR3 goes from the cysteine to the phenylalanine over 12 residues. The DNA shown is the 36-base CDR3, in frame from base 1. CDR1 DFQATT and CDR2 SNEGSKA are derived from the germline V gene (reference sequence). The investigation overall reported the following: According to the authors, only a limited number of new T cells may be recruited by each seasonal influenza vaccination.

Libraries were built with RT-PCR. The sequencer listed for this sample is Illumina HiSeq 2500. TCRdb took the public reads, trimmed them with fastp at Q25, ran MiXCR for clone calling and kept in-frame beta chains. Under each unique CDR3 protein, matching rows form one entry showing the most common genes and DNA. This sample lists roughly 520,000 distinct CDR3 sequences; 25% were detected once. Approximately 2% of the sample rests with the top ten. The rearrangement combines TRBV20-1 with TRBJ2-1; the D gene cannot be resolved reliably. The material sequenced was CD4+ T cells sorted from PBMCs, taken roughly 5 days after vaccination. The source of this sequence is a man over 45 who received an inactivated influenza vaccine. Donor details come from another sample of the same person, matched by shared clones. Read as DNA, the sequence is TGCAGTGCTAGCGACAACCACAATGAGCAGTTCTTC. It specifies CSASDNHNEQFF.